In this sample, the clone carrying this T cell receptor (beta chain) turned up many times. Its antigen is currently unknown. These data come from a study of Graves' ophthalmopathy and Graves' hyperthyroidism. Study as a whole: The blood sample was drawn at first diagnosis and before any treatment.

TCR beta CDR3 regions were amplified from RNA transcripts. Second-round multiplex PCR followed a first-round RT-PCR using HTBI primers. Each CDR3 protein is one row after TCRdb ran MiXCR on the multiplex PCR reads. The sample lists approximately 460,000 distinct CDR3 sequences; approximately 14% were seen once. Findings of the study overall: Ophthalmopathy progression was predicted with 70.59% sensitivity and about 72% specificity.

No donor had other autoimmune disease, uncontrolled infection, pregnancy or lactation. CDR1 and CDR2 from the germline V gene are WSHSY and SAAADI. The CDR3 runs 13 residues. V lost 2 bases, J lost 4 bases, and 8 bases lay in between. The chain joins TRBV10-2 to TRBJ1-1, with a tentative D call TRBD1 (5 bases). Sample: blood. This sequence originates from a woman aged 30 to 39 with Graves' ophthalmopathy. The CDR3 sequence: CASSEGGATEAFF. CDR3 DNA sequence: TGCGCCAGCAGTGAGGGGGGAGCCACTGAAGCTTTCTTT.